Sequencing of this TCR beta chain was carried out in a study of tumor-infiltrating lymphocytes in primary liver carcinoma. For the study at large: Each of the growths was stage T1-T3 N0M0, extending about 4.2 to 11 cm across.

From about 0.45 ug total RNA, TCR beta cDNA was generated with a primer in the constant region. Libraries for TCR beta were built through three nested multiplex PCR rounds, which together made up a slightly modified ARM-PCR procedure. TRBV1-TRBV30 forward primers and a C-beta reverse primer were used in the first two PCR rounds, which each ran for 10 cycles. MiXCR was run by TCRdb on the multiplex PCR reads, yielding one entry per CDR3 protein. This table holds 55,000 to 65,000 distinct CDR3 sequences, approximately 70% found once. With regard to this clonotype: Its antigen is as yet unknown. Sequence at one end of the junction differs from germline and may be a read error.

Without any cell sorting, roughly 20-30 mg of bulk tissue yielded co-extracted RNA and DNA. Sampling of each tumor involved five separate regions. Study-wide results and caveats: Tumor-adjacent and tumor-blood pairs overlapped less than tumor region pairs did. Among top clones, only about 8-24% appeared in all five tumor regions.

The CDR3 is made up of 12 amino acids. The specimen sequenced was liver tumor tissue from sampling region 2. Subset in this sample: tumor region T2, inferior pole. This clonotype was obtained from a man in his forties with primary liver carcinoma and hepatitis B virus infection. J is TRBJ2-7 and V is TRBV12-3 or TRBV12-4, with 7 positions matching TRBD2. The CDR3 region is CVSTAGCSVQYF. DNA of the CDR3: TGTGTCAGCACAGCGGGATGCAGTGTGCAGTACTTC.